Listed below are T cell receptor beta chains from one sample, sequenced in a study of T cell changes during pregnancy in multiple sclerosis. Data came from immunoSEQ multiplex PCR; TCRdb stores just in-frame clones and leaves some out. The sample shows about 17,000 clones, 75% to 90% of them seen only once. Sequencing used CD8+ T cells from peripheral blood mononuclear cells, obtained in the third trimester of pregnancy. The receptors shown here come from a female donor in good health, enrolled as a control in a pregnancy study. CDR3s include the opening cysteine and the closing phenylalanine or tryptophan. The D gene is left open where the match is weak. Clone size is stated in some rows and not others, as once, few, many or a class when expanded.

>-|-|TRBJ2-7|TRBV7-9
CASIPSGGLEQYF
TGTGCCAGCATCCCATCGGGGGGCCTCGAGCAGTACTTC
>-|TRBD2|TRBJ2-7|TRBV27
CASSLPSLAGGHEQYF
TGTGCCAGCAGTTTACCCAGCCTAGCGGGAGGGCACGAGCAGTACTTC
>once|TRBD2|TRBJ2-1|TRBV4-1
CASSLETAGTSGLNEQFF
TGCGCCAGCAGCTTGGAGACGGCGGGGACTAGCGGCCTCAATGAGCAGTTCTTC
>-|-|TRBJ2-1|TRBV5-4
CASSPGLTSYNEQFF
TGTGCCAGCAGCCCGGGACTCACGTCCTACAATGAGCAGTTCTTC
>-|-|TRBJ1-6|TRBV19
CASSPNREGNSPLHF
TGTGCCAGTAGCCCAAACAGGGAAGGCAATTCACCCCTCCACTTT
>-|TRBD2|TRBJ2-7|TRBV7-6
CASSPEPGRGEQYF
TGTGCCAGCAGCCCTGAGCCGGGGAGGGGCGAGCAGTACTTC
>-|-|TRBJ2-5|TRBV20-1
CSASFRETQYF
TGCAGTGCTAGTTTCCGAGAGACCCAGTACTTC
>few|-|TRBJ1-5|TRBV7-2
CASSLGGQYSNQPQHF
TGTGCCAGCAGCTTAGGCGGACAGTATAGCAATCAGCCCCAGCATTTT
>-|-|TRBJ2-5|TRBV27
CASSLLGAEETQYF
TGTGCCAGCAGTTTGCTTGGGGCGGAGGAGACCCAGTACTTC
>-|-|TRBJ2-7|TRBV28
CASSPPVPYEQYF
TGTGCCAGCAGTCCCCCGGTTCCTTACGAGCAGTACTTC
>-|-|TRBJ2-5|TRBV6-1
CASSEGGRETQYF
TGTGCCAGCAGTGAAGGGGGGCGTGAGACCCAGTACTTC
>-|-|TRBJ2-1|TRBV4-1
CASSQDQGHEQFF
TGCGCCAGCAGCCAAGACCAGGGGCATGAGCAGTTCTTC
>-|TRBD2|TRBJ2-1|TRBV6-1
CASSELLAGGLNEQFF
TGTGCCAGCAGTGAATTATTGGCGGGGGGGTTGAATGAGCAGTTCTTC
>-|-|TRBJ2-7|TRBV7-9
CASSQQGSREQYF
TGTGCCAGCAGCCAACAGGGATCTAGGGAGCAGTACTTC
>-|-|TRBJ1-5|TRBV4-1
CASSQSGLMYSNQPQHF
TGCGCCAGCAGCCAAAGCGGGCTCATGTATAGCAATCAGCCCCAGCATTTT
>-|TRBD1|TRBJ2-7|TRBV6-5
CASSYEGDSMYF
TGTGCCAGCAGTTACGAGGGGGACAGCATGTACTTC
>-|TRBD1|TRBJ2-1|TRBV4-3
CASSQDRQGLGDEQFF
TGCGCCAGCAGCCAAGATAGACAGGGGCTAGGGGATGAGCAGTTCTTC
>-|-|TRBJ1-5|TRBV28
CASSLPSSRGYGNQPQHF
TGTGCCAGCAGTTTACCTTCCTCCAGGGGTTATGGCAATCAGCCCCAGCATTTT
>-|-|TRBJ2-7|TRBV21-1
CASSKGGQHYEQYF
TGTGCCAGCAGCAAAGGGGGACAGCACTACGAGCAGTACTTC
>-|-|TRBJ2-6|TRBV7-8
CASSLRGGGGRGANVLTF
TGTGCCAGCAGCTTAAGGGGAGGGGGGGGGCGAGGGGCCAACGTCCTGACTTTC
>-|TRBD1|TRBJ2-7|TRBV27
CASSSLLGTGIIHEQYF
TGTGCCAGCAGTTCACTCCTAGGGACAGGGATTATCCACGAGCAGTACTTC
>-|-|TRBJ1-3|TRBV14
CASSQLGGGTSGNTIYF
TGTGCCAGCAGCCAACTTGGCGGGGGGACCTCTGGAAACACCATATATTTT
>-|-|TRBJ2-3|TRBV10-1
CASSTGIFTDTQYF
TGCGCCAGCAGTACCGGGATTTTCACAGATACGCAGTATTTT
>-|TRBD1|TRBJ1-2|TRBV28
CASSSTGGLYGYTF
TGTGCCAGCAGTTCGACAGGGGGTCTCTATGGCTACACCTTC
>-|-|TRBJ1-1|TRBV7-8
CASSHHRAANTEAFF
TGTGCCAGCAGCCACCACAGGGCCGCGAACACTGAAGCTTTCTTT
>-|-|TRBJ1-2|TRBV10-1
CASSEDFYGYTF
TGCGCCAGCAGTGAGGACTTTTATGGCTACACCTTC
>-|-|TRBJ2-3|TRBV27
CASSLFTASTDTQYF
TGTGCCAGCAGTTTATTCACAGCTAGCACAGATACGCAGTATTTT
>-|-|TRBJ2-1|TRBV10-2
CASSERGYNEQFF
TGCGCCAGCAGTGAGAGGGGTTACAATGAGCAGTTCTTC
>-|-|TRBJ1-6|TRBV14
CASSPPSGRREFDSPLHF
TGTGCCAGCAGCCCCCCCTCGGGAAGGAGAGAGTTTGATTCACCCCTCCACTTT
>-|TRBD2|TRBJ2-3|TRBV9
CASSAREGSTDTQYF
TGTGCCAGCAGCGCTCGGGAGGGTAGCACAGATACGCAGTATTTT
>-|-|TRBJ2-6|TRBV5-1
CASSLAGDLEWANVLTF
TGCGCCAGCAGCTTGGCAGGGGACCTAGAGTGGGCCAACGTCCTGACTTTC
>-|TRBD2|TRBJ2-1|TRBV27
CASSLLLAGPNEQFF
TGTGCCAGCAGTTTGCTACTAGCGGGACCCAATGAGCAGTTCTTC
>-|-|TRBJ1-1|TRBV4-1
CASSQGRTEAFF
TGCGCCAGCAGCCAAGGGCGGACTGAAGCTTTCTTT
>-|TRBD1|TRBJ1-6|TRBV4-2
CASSQSLGQGNSPLHF
TGTGCCAGCAGCCAAAGCCTGGGACAGGGTAATTCACCCCTCCACTTT
>-|-|TRBJ1-2|TRBV5-4
CASSADPGGYTF
TGTGCCAGCTCGGCAGACCCAGGGGGCTACACCTTC
>-|-|TRBJ1-2|TRBV27
CASSLTVNYGYTF
TGTGCCAGCAGTCTTACAGTTAACTATGGCTACACCTTC
>-|-|TRBJ2-1|TRBV7-6
CASSPTGRGNEQFF
TGTGCCAGCAGCCCCACGGGTCGGGGCAATGAGCAGTTCTTC
>-|-|TRBJ1-5|TRBV6-4
CASSETGNQPQHF
TGTGCCAGCAGTGAGACGGGTAATCAGCCCCAGCATTTT
>-|-|TRBJ2-7|TRBV6-1
CASSESGGDEQYF
TGTGCCAGCAGTGAATCCGGAGGGGACGAGCAGTACTTC
>-|TRBD2|TRBJ2-1|TRBV7-9
CASSPSGGASNEQFF
TGTGCCAGCAGCCCGAGCGGGGGGGCCTCTAATGAGCAGTTCTTC
>-|-|TRBJ2-3|TRBV5-6
CASSSQQTAFHTQYF
TGTGCCAGCAGCTCCCAGCAAACAGCCTTCCATACGCAGTATTTT
>-|TRBD1|TRBJ1-6|TRBV6-5
CASSYEGQGFSPLHF
TGTGCCAGCAGTTACGAGGGACAGGGATTTTCACCCCTCCACTTT
>-|-|TRBJ2-2|TRBV27
CASSSTNTGELFF
TGTGCCAGCAGTTCAACAAACACCGGGGAGCTGTTTTTT
>-|-|TRBJ2-1|TRBV5-1
CASSFTGSNEQFF
TGCGCCAGCAGCTTTACAGGGTCCAATGAGCAGTTCTTC
>once|-|TRBJ2-3|TRBV7-3
CASSSTGRADTQYF
TGTGCCAGCAGCTCTACAGGGAGGGCAGATACGCAGTATTTT
>once|TRBD2|TRBJ2-1|TRBV2
CASSEGLAGTYNEQFF
TGTGCCAGCAGTGAGGGGTTAGCGGGAACCTACAATGAGCAGTTCTTC
>-|TRBD1|TRBJ1-2|TRBV27
CASSPLRQGAKRSYTF
TGTGCCAGCAGTCCCCTTAGACAGGGGGCAAAGAGGAGCTACACCTTC
>-|-|TRBJ2-3|TRBV27
CASSFVRGTDTQYF
TGTGCCAGCAGTTTCGTACGGGGCACAGATACGCAGTATTTT
>once|TRBD1|TRBJ1-1|TRBV7-9
CASSRGQANTEAFF
TGTGCCAGCAGCAGGGGACAGGCAAACACTGAAGCTTTCTTT
>-|TRBD1|TRBJ1-2|TRBV5-6
CASGWTGQGLRGYTF
TGTGCCAGCGGATGGACCGGACAGGGATTACGGGGCTACACCTTC
>once|-|TRBJ1-2|TRBV6-1
CAVTPGDYGYTF
TGTGCCGTAACTCCAGGGGACTATGGCTACACCTTC
>-|TRBD2|TRBJ2-1|TRBV6-4
CASSGTSGSYNEQFF
TGTGCCAGCAGTGGGACTAGCGGCTCCTACAATGAGCAGTTCTTC
>-|TRBD1|TRBJ2-2|TRBV5-4
CASSLLGGQGTGELFF
TGTGCCAGCAGCTTGTTAGGAGGACAGGGAACCGGGGAGCTGTTTTTT